The following is a TCR beta chain sequence with its context. Some clones are missing from TCRdb's copy, which holds only in-frame ones; the method was immunoSEQ multiplex PCR. Among about 180,000 clones, 65% to 90% were seen once, and the ten largest hold more than 7.5%. This entry comes from a study of blood T cell repertoires in COVID-19. Germline V CDR1 and CDR2: SGHVS, FNYEAQ. V was pared by 2 bases and J by 4 bases, with 8 bases of the junction left unmatched. This CDR3 comprises 15 residues. This receptor was taken from a middle-aged man with active or convalescent COVID-19. The specimen was peripheral blood. The rearrangement uses TRBV7-6 and TRBJ2-7; 7 bases line up with TRBD1. The CDR3 DNA follows: TGTGCCAGCAGCTTAATGACAGGGAGTCAATACGAGCAGTACTTC. Residues: CASSLMTGSQYEQYF.